This T cell receptor beta chain was sequenced in a study of T cell responses to AZD1222 COVID-19 vaccine. Notes on the study in general: Unmutated variant regions reportedly attract nearly half of all spike-specific TCRs.

Generated by immunoSEQ multiplex PCR, the TCRdb table keeps only in-frame clones and is missing some. The table lists roughly 120,000 clones, under 85% of them singletons. A word on this clone: The target antigen is unknown.

The receptor was derived from an adult in good health. The sequencing here drew on peripheral blood, taken on day 0 of AZD1222 vaccination.

CDR3 in amino acids: CASSLGQGGQETQYF. The CDR3 DNA reads TGTGCCAGCAGTTTGGGACAGGGCGGGCAAGAGACCCAGTACTTC. This sequence joins TRBV28 and TRBJ2-5; 9 nucleotides line up with TRBD1. This CDR3 region has 15 residues. Germline CDR1 MDHEN, CDR2 SYDVKM. The junction had 4 bases not matched to a gene; V was cut back by 3 bases and J by 2 bases.